A selection of T cell receptor beta chains follows, all from one sample in a study of blood T cell repertoires in COVID-19. Sequencing used immunoSEQ multiplex PCR; TCRdb keeps in-frame clones, though not all of them. The table has around 140,000 clones, 84% seen once. Sequenced input: peripheral blood. These receptors came from a young man with COVID-19, enrolled during active disease. Both conserved end residues are part of each CDR3. The D gene is left open where the match is weak. Expanded clones are given a class, and other clones once, few, many or no size at all.

d_call j_call clone_size v_call cdr3_nt cdr3_aa
NA TRBJ1-2 NA TRBV4-3 TGCGCCAGCAGCCAAGAAATAACAGGAGATGGCTACACCTTC CASSQEITGDGYTF
TRBD2 TRBJ2-7 few TRBV6-5 TGTGCCAGCAGTTATAGCGGGAGTTACGAGCAGTACTTC CASSYSGSYEQYF
TRBD1 TRBJ1-1 NA TRBV28 TGTGCCAGCAGTTTTGAGGGGGCGCTCAGAGGGAGAGAAGCTTTCTTT CASSFEGALRGREAFF
NA TRBJ2-1 NA TRBV27 TGTGCCACCGAAATACAGCGGCTTCACTACAATGAGCAGTTCTTC CATEIQRLHYNEQFF
NA TRBJ2-5 NA TRBV13 TGTGCCAGCAGACTAAGAGGGGGGGGAGAGACCCAGTACTTC CASRLRGGGETQYF
TRBD1 TRBJ1-6 few TRBV3-1/TRBV3-2 TGTGCCAGCAGCCTTGGACAGGGGGCGAGGTCACCCCTCCACTTT CASSLGQGARSPLHF
NA TRBJ2-7 NA TRBV5-4 TGTGCCAGCAGCCCCGAGGGGGGGAGACGGACCTACGAGCAGTACTTC CASSPEGGRRTYEQYF
NA TRBJ1-1 once TRBV11-1 TGTGCCAGCAGCTTGTCTGGGGGGACTGAAGCTTTCTTT CASSLSGGTEAFF
TRBD2 TRBJ2-1 NA TRBV9 TGTGCCAGCAGCTCAAGATCAGCTAGCGGGAGTGATGAGCAGTTCTTC CASSSRSASGSDEQFF
NA TRBJ2-6 NA TRBV5-7 TGTGCCAGCAGTTACAGGGAATTTGGACCTGGGGCCAACGTCCTGACTTTC CASSYREFGPGANVLTF
TRBD1 TRBJ1-2 NA TRBV19 TGTGCCAGTAGTATTACGGGACAGGGGGCGCGAGGCTACACCTTC CASSITGQGARGYTF
TRBD1 TRBJ1-2 NA TRBV29-1 TGCAGCGTTGAAGGGTTACAGGGGGAGAAAGCCAAGGGTGGCTACACCTTC CSVEGLQGEKAKGGYTF
TRBD2 TRBJ2-5 NA TRBV18 TGTGCCAGCTCACCGCAGGGCGGCGGGAGAGAGACGGAGACCCAGTACTTC CASSPQGGGRETETQYF
TRBD1 TRBJ1-2 NA TRBV11-2 TGTGCCAGCAGCCCCGGTTCGGACAGGGTAGATTATGGCTACACCTTC CASSPGSDRVDYGYTF
TRBD2 TRBJ2-2 many TRBV27 TGTGCCAGCAGTTCCTCCGGGACTAGCGTTACCCCCGGGGAGCTGTTTTTT CASSSSGTSVTPGELFF
NA TRBJ2-3 NA TRBV18 TGTGCCAGCTCACCCCGACAGGAACGTATGGATACGCAGTATTTT CASSPRQERMDTQYF
TRBD2 TRBJ2-1 NA TRBV2 TGTGCCAGCAGAGCCGGACTAGCGGGACTTAATGAGCAGTTCTTC CASRAGLAGLNEQFF
TRBD2 TRBJ2-7 NA TRBV5-5 TGTGCCAGCAGCTTAGGGACTAGGGGCTACGAGCAGTACTTC CASSLGTRGYEQYF
TRBD1 TRBJ2-7 NA TRBV5-1 TGCGCCAGCAGCTCGCCCGGGACAGGAATCTACGAGCAGTACTTC CASSSPGTGIYEQYF
TRBD1 TRBJ1-2 NA TRBV3-1/TRBV3-2 TGTGCCAGCAGCCAAGACCCAGGGGGTAATGGCTACACCTTC CASSQDPGGNGYTF
NA TRBJ1-5 once TRBV28 TGTGCCAGCAGTTTTAATCAGGGTCAGCCCCAGCATTTT CASSFNQGQPQHF
NA TRBJ2-2 many TRBV6-2/TRBV6-3 TGTGCCAGCAGTCCCAAGGGACTTCTCCCCGGGGAGCTGTTTTTT CASSPKGLLPGELFF
NA TRBJ1-6 many TRBV10-3 TGTGCCATCAGCATCGACAGTCTTACGTCACCCCTCCACTTT CAISIDSLTSPLHF
TRBD2 TRBJ2-1 few TRBV28 TGTGCCAGCACTGGTAGCGGGAGAGACAATGAGCAGTTCTTC CASTGSGRDNEQFF
NA TRBJ2-5 few TRBV7-9 TGTGCCAGCAGCTTAGGAGTGTTAGCGCAAGAGACCCAGTACTTC CASSLGVLAQETQYF
NA TRBJ1-2 NA TRBV7-8 TGTGCCAGCAGCTCTCAAGGGAGGATTAACTATGGCTACACCTTC CASSSQGRINYGYTF